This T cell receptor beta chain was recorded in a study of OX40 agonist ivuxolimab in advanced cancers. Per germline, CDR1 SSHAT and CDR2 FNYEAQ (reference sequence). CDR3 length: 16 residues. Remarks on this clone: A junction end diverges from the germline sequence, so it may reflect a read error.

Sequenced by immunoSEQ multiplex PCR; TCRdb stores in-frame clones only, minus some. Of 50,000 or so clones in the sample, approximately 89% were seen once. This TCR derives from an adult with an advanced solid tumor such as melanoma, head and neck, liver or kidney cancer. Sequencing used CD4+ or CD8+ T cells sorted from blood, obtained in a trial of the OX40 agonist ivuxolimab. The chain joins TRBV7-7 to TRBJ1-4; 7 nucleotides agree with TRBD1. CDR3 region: CASSLGTVGRDEKLFF. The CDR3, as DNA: TGTGCTAGCAGCTTAGGGACAGTCGGACGGGATGAAAAACTGTTTTTT.